The T cell receptor beta chain described here comes from a study of glioma-infiltrating T cells after dendritic cell vaccination. Study at large: Glioblastoma patients came from Phase I and II dendritic cell vaccination trials. Between the early 2000s and the early 2010s, patients got autologous tumor lysate-pulsed dendritic cell vaccines. Findings and caveats of the study: Longer survival after dendritic cell vaccination followed higher pretreatment TIL content. Survival was not directly related to TCR clonality in these patients.

The germline V and J ends were trimmed by 0 bases and 8 bases, with 7 bases remaining between them. CDR1 and CDR2 (germline): SGHNT, YENEEA. CDR3 size: 13 residues. Time point noted: after dendritic cell vaccination, including at tumor progression/relapse. Some clones are missing from TCRdb's copy, which holds only in-frame ones; the method was immunoSEQ multiplex PCR. The sample carries around 60,000 clones, about nine tenths recorded once. As regards this clone: Its antigen is undetermined.

The sequencing used blood, collected after dendritic cell vaccination. The chain has TRBV11-3 and TRBJ2-2; perhaps TRBD2 as D (5 bases). The receptor was isolated from a human donor with glioblastoma. The CDR3 DNA follows: TGTGCCAGCAGCTTAGACGGGAAAGGGGAGCTGTTTTTT. This translates into CASSLDGKGELFF. The full variable domain, with the rest looked up from reference TRBV11-3 and TRBJ2-2, is EAGVVQSPRYKIIEKKQPVAFWCNPISGHNTLYWYLQNLGQGPELLIRYENEEAVDDSQLPKDRFSAERLKGVDSTLKIQPAELGDSAVYLCASSLDGKGELFFGEGSRLTVL.